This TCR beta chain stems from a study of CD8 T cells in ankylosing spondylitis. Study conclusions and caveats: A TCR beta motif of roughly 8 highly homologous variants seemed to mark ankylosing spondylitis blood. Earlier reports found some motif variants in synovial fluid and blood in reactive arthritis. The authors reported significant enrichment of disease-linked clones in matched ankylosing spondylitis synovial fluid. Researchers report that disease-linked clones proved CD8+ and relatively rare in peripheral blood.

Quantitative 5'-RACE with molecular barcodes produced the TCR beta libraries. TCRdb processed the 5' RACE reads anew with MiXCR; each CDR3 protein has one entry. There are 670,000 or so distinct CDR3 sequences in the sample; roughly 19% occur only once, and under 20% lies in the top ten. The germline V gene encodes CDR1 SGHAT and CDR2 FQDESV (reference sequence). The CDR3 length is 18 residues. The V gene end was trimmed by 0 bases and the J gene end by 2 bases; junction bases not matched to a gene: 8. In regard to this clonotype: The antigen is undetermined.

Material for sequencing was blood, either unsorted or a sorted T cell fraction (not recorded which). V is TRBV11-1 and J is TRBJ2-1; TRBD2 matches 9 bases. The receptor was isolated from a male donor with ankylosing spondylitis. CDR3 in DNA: TGTGCCAGCAGCTTAGCTAGCGGGGGTTCCGTCCCCTACAATGAGCAGTTCTTC. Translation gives CASSLASGGSVPYNEQFF.